This is a list of T cell receptor beta chains from one sample in a study of glioma-infiltrating T cells after dendritic cell vaccination. The data were produced by immunoSEQ multiplex PCR, yet TCRdb's version contains in-frame clones alone and is incomplete. Among 85,000 to 110,000 clones, 81% were seen once, and the ten largest hold roughly 12%. The input for sequencing was blood, taken before dendritic cell vaccination. Receptors originate from a human donor with glioblastoma. CDR3s include the opening cysteine and the closing phenylalanine or tryptophan. A D gene is named only where the DNA matches it firmly. Only part of the rows carry a size: once, few, many, or a class if the clone is expanded.

j_call clone_size d_call v_call cdr3_length cdr3_aa cdr3_nt
TRBJ2-1 . TRBD2 TRBV27 15 CASSLGASGGHEQFF TGTGCCAGCAGTCTGGGGGCTAGCGGGGGACATGAGCAGTTCTTC
TRBJ2-2 . . TRBV4-1 17 CASSQEGRQGNTGELFF TGCGCCAGCAGCCAAGAAGGTCGTCAGGGGAACACCGGGGAGCTGTTTTTT
TRBJ1-2 . . TRBV5-1 14 CASSSGLLDYGYTF TGCGCCAGCAGCTCGGGTCTACTCGACTATGGCTACACCTTC
TRBJ1-2 . . TRBV29-1 14 CSVASGERGYGYTF TGCAGCGTTGCCTCCGGCGAACGGGGCTATGGCTACACCTTC
TRBJ1-6 . . TRBV7-9 14 CASSLGGGNSPLHF TGTGCCAGCAGCCTCGGCGGGGGTAATTCACCCCTCCACTTT
TRBJ1-2 . . TRBV27 13 CASSYRVNYGYTF TGTGCCAGCAGTTATCGGGTTAACTATGGCTACACCTTC
TRBJ2-2 few . TRBV6-4 14 CASSVDRRAGELFF TGTGCCAGCAGTGTAGACAGAAGAGCCGGGGAGCTGTTTTTT
TRBJ2-5 . TRBD2 TRBV11-3 16 CASSLDIGLAGETQYF TGTGCCAGCAGCTTAGATATCGGACTAGCGGGAGAGACCCAGTACTTC
TRBJ2-5 . TRBD1 TRBV5-1 14 CASSSGQGLETQYF TGCGCCAGCAGCTCCGGACAGGGGTTAGAGACCCAGTACTTC
TRBJ1-5 many . TRBV6-5 15 CASSSSGREDQPQHF TGTGCCAGCAGTTCGTCCGGCAGGGAGGATCAGCCCCAGCATTTT
TRBJ2-7 . TRBD1 TRBV2 15 CASRMAGQGTYEQYF TGTGCCAGCAGGATGGCCGGACAGGGGACCTACGAGCAGTACTTC
TRBJ1-6 . . TRBV27 15 CASRYRTVGASPLHF TGTGCCAGCAGGTACCGGACAGTGGGGGCCTCACCCCTCCACTTT
TRBJ2-5 . . TRBV5-1 12 CASSQNQETQYF TGCGCCAGCAGTCAGAACCAAGAGACCCAGTACTTC
TRBJ2-2 . TRBD1 TRBV5-1 15 CASSSGTGFAGELFF TGCGCCAGCAGCTCCGGGACAGGGTTCGCCGGGGAGCTGTTTTTT
TRBJ2-1 once TRBD2 TRBV19 15 CASSFSGGAYNEQFF TGTGCCAGTAGTTTTAGCGGGGGGGCCTACAATGAGCAGTTCTTC
TRBJ1-5 . TRBD1 TRBV6-5 14 CASRIRTGDQPQHF TGTGCCAGCAGGATACGGACAGGGGATCAGCCCCAGCATTTT
TRBJ1-5 . . TRBV2 13 CASGRESNQPQHF TGTGCCAGCGGAAGGGAGAGCAATCAGCCCCAGCATTTT
TRBJ1-1 few . TRBV4-3 13 CASSARENTEAFF TGCGCCAGCAGCGCCAGGGAAAACACTGAAGCTTTCTTT
TRBJ1-1 few . TRBV21-1 14 CASSAQDRGTEAFF TGTGCCAGCAGCGCCCAGGACAGGGGCACTGAAGCTTTCTTT
TRBJ1-2 few . TRBV4-1 15 CASSQEGVPLYGYTF TGCGCCAGCAGCCAAGAAGGGGTGCCACTCTATGGCTACACCTTC
TRBJ2-7 . TRBD1 TRBV10-3 17 CAISESPFRDRLSEQYF TGTGCCATCAGTGAGTCGCCCTTCCGGGACAGGTTGTCCGAGCAGTACTTC
TRBJ2-7 . TRBD1 TRBV4-3 14 CASSHGQGGYEQYF TGCGCCAGCAGCCATGGACAGGGGGGGTACGAGCAGTACTTC
TRBJ2-7 . . TRBV15 16 CATSRDEETGSYEQYF TGTGCCACCAGCAGAGATGAGGAAACGGGCTCCTACGAGCAGTACTTC
TRBJ2-3 . TRBD2 TRBV5-1 18 CASSSKNSGGPGTDTQYF TGCGCCAGCAGCTCGAAGAACTCGGGGGGGCCGGGCACAGATACGCAGTATTTT
TRBJ1-5 . TRBD1 TRBV19 17 CASSIMLRTGGNQPQHF TGTGCCAGTAGTATAATGTTGAGGACAGGGGGCAACCAGCCCCAGCATTTT
TRBJ1-5 . . TRBV6-1 13 CASNRGSNQPQHF TGTGCCAGCAATCGGGGAAGCAATCAGCCCCAGCATTTT